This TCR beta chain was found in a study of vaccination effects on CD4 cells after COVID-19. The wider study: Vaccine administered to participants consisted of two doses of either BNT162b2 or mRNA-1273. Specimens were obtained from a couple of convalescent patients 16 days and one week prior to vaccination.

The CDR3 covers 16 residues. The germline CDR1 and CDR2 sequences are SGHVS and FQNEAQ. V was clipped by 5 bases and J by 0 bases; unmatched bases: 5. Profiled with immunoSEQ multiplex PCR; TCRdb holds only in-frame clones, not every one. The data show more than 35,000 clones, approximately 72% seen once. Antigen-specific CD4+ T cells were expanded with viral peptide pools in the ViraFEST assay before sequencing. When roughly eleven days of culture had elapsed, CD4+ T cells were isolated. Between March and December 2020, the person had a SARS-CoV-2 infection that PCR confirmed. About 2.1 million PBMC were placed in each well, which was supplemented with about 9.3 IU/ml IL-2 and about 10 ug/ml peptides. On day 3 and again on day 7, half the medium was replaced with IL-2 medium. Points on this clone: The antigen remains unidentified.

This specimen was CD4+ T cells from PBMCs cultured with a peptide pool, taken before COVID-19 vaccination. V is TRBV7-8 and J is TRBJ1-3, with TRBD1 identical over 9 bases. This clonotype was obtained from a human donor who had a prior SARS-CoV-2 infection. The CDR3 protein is CASSTGQGGSGNTIYF. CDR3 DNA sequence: TGTGCCAGCAGCACGGGACAGGGAGGCTCTGGAAACACCATATATTTT.